The clone carrying this TCR beta chain came up a few times. Indicated time point: peripheral blood 6 weeks after treatment start. This entry is derived from a study of PD-L1 blockade in urothelial cancer. About the research overall: Blood was subjected to analysis at 3 weeks (second dose) and 6 weeks following treatment start.

Sequenced by immunoSEQ multiplex PCR; TCRdb stores in-frame clones only, minus some. The sample includes under 25,000 clones, about 83% of them seen just once. The CDR3 runs to 15 residues. CDR1 is GTSNPN, CDR2 SVGIG, per germline (reference sequence). The V and J ends lost 0 bases and 4 bases respectively, with 15 bases between them. The rearrangement uses TRBV30 and TRBJ1-2, with D tentatively TRBD1 (5 bases). The material sequenced was PBMCs, taken around atezolizumab (anti-PD-L1) treatment. The TCR sequence derives from a man aged 50 to 59 with urothelial cancer. The CDR3 is CAWSVPGRATYGYTF. The CDR3 bases are TGTGCCTGGAGTGTACCGGGCAGGGCGACCTATGGCTACACCTTC.